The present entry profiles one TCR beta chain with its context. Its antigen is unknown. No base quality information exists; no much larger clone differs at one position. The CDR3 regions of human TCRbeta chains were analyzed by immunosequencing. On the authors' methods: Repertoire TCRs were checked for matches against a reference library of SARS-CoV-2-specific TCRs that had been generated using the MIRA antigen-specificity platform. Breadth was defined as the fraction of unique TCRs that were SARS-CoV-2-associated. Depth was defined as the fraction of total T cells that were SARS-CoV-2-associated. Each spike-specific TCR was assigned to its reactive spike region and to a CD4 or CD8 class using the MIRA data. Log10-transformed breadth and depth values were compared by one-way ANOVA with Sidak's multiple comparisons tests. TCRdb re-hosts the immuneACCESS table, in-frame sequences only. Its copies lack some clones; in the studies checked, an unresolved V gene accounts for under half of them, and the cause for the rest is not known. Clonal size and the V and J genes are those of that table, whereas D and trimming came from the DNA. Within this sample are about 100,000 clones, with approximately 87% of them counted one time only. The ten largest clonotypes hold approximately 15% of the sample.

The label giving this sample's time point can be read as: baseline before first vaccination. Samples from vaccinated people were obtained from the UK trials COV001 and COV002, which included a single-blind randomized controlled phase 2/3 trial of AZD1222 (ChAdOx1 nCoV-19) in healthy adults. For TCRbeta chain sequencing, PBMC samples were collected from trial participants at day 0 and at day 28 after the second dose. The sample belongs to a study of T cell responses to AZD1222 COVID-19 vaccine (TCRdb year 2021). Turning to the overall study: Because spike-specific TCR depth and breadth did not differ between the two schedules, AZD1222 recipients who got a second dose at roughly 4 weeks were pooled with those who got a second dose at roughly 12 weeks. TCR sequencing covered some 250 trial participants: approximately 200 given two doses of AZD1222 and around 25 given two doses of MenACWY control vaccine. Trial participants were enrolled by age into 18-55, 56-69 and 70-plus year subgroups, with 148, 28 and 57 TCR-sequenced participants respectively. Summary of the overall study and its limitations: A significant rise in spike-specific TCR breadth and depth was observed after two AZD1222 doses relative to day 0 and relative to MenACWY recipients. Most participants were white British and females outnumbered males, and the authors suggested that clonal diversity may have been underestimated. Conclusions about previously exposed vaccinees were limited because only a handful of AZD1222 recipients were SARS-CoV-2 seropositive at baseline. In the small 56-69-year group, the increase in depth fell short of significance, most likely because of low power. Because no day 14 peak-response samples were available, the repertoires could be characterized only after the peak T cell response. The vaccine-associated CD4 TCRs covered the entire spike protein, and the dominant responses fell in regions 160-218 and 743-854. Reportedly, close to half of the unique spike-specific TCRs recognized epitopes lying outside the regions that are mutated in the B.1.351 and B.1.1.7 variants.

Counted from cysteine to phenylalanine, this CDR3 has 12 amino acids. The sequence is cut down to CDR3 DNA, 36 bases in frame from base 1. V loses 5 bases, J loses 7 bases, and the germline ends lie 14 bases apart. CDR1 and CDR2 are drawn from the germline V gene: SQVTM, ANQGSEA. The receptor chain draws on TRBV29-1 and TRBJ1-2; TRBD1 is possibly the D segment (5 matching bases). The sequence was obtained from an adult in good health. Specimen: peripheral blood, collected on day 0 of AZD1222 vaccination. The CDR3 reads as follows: CSVSGGWSGYTF. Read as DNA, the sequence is TGCAGCGTTTCTGGGGGTTGGAGTGGCTACACCTTC.